This T cell receptor beta chain was found in a study of blood T cells in healthy people across ages. Alongside a J-beta primer mix, a sample-barcoded 5' primer served in a second PCR lasting about 7 to 12 cycles. Template switching added a 12-random-nucleotide identifier to every cDNA molecule. TCRdb recomputed calls from the 5' RACE reads with MiXCR, one row per CDR3 protein. The sample records around 1.7 million distinct CDR3 sequences, about 30% being singletons. V trimming: 0 bases; J trimming: 3 bases; junction bases outside the gene matches: 8. The CDR3 loop spans 16 amino acids. Per germline, CDR1 SGHDN and CDR2 FVKESK. Every sample yielded at least 6 million isolated PBMCs. Total RNA was extracted at no less than 6 micrograms per sample.

The V gene is TRBV14, the J gene TRBJ2-7, with 7 bases lining up with TRBD2. The sequence was collected from a woman aged 25 to 45 in good health. Sequenced input: blood. Written as DNA, the CDR3 is TGTGCCAGCAGCCAAGATCACCTAGCGGATATCTACGAGCAGTACTTC. This encodes CASSQDHLADIYEQYF.